A selection of T cell receptor beta chains follows, all from one sample in a study of shared clonotypes between healthy human individuals. Repertoires were generated with immunoSEQ multiplex PCR, while TCRdb's copy carries only in-frame clones and drops some. The table has 600,000 to 750,000 clones, less than 95% seen once. What was sequenced was memory CD8+ T cells from PBMCs. The source of these receptors is a man between 18 and 35 years old in good health. Some clones in this sample may be carry-over from other donors' samples. CDR3s include the opening cysteine and the closing phenylalanine or tryptophan. Each record gives: D gene, clone size, V gene, J gene, CDR3 DNA, CDR3 protein. The D gene is left open where the match is weak. The listing skips clone size in some rows; elsewhere it reads once, few, many or a size class.

-	-	TRBV27	TRBJ2-7	TGTGCCAGCAGTTTGCTCGAGCGTCCGTACGAGCAGTACTTC	CASSLLERPYEQYF
TRBD2	once	TRBV29-1	TRBJ2-1	TGCAGCGTTCAAGCGGGGAGCTCCTACAATGAGCAGTTCTTC	CSVQAGSSYNEQFF
TRBD1	-	TRBV5-1	TRBJ2-7	TGCGCCAGCAGCTTGGACCCCGGACAGGGGGCCTACGAGCAGTACTTC	CASSLDPGQGAYEQYF
-	-	TRBV5-4	TRBJ2-5	TGTGCCAGCAGCTTGCGGCTACGACCGCAGGAGACCCAGTACTTC	CASSLRLRPQETQYF
TRBD2	-	TRBV10-3	TRBJ2-1	TGTGCCATCAGTGGGGGGGGTGGAGGGTACAATGAGCAGTTCTTC	CAISGGGGGYNEQFF
-	-	TRBV10-1	TRBJ2-7	TGCGCCAGCAGTGAAAGGATTGGGTCCGAGCAGTACTTC	CASSERIGSEQYF
-	-	TRBV27	TRBJ1-2	TGTGCCGCGGGGTATGGCTATACCTTC	CAAGYGYTF
TRBD2	-	TRBV7-2	TRBJ2-1	TGTGCCAGCAGCTCAACTAGCGGGAGGGCCCATGAGCAGTTCTTC	CASSSTSGRAHEQFF
-	few	TRBV4-1	TRBJ1-1	TGCGCCAGCAGCCAAGATTCTAGGCAGGGGCCTTTCTTT	CASSQDSRQGPFF
TRBD1	-	TRBV4-1	TRBJ1-2	TGCGCCAGCAGCCTCGGACAGGGGATCTATGGCTACACCTTC	CASSLGQGIYGYTF
-	-	TRBV28	TRBJ2-7	TGTGCCAGCAGTTCCCCTCCGACACCCGTCTACGAGCAGTACTTC	CASSSPPTPVYEQYF
-	once	TRBV10-3	TRBJ2-7	TGTGCCATCAGTGACGGTCGGACCCCGCCCTACGAGCAGTACTTC	CAISDGRTPPYEQYF
-	-	TRBV25-1	TRBJ2-1	TGTGCCAGCAGCCAGCGGGCCACCTACAATGAGCAGTTCTTC	CASSQRATYNEQFF
-	-	TRBV11-2	TRBJ2-7	TGTGCCAGCAGCCTAGAGGCAGGGGTATTCTACGAGCAGTACTTC	CASSLEAGVFYEQYF
TRBD2	-	TRBV9	TRBJ2-2	TGTGCCAGCAGCGTATTTAGCGGGAGGGCCGCGGCCGGGGAGCTGTTTTTT	CASSVFSGRAAAGELFF
-	-	TRBV5-4	TRBJ2-5	TGTGCCAGCAGCTTGTGGGGTAGTCGGGAGGAGACCCAGTACTTC	CASSLWGSREETQYF
-	once	TRBV6-1	TRBJ2-7	TGTGCCAGCAGTGAAGGACACGTCTACGAGCAGTACTTC	CASSEGHVYEQYF
-	-	TRBV27	TRBJ2-7	TGTGCCAGCAGTCCCAGAATGGGCCACGAGCAGTACTTC	CASSPRMGHEQYF
-	-	TRBV19	TRBJ1-1	TGTGCCAGTAGGGAGACATGGAACACTGAAGCTTTCTTT	CASRETWNTEAFF
TRBD1	-	TRBV11-2	TRBJ2-2	TGTGCCAGCAGCTTGCTGGGACAGGAGACCTTCACCGGGGAGCTGTTTTTT	CASSLLGQETFTGELFF
TRBD1	-	TRBV7-9	TRBJ2-2	TGTGCCAGCAGCTTACTTCCGGGCAGGGGGACCGGGGAGCTGTTTTTT	CASSLLPGRGTGELFF
-	-	TRBV25-1	TRBJ1-2	TGTGCCAGCAGGCCCCACGGGGACTATGGCTACACCTTC	CASRPHGDYGYTF
-	once	TRBV7-9	TRBJ2-7	TGTGCCAGCAGCAAGACCGGTAGGGCCTACGAGCAGTACTTC	CASSKTGRAYEQYF
-	-	TRBV11-3	TRBJ1-4	TGTGCCAGCTTTCCGGGGGTATATGAAAAACTGTTTTTT	CASFPGVYEKLFF
-	-	TRBV6-6	TRBJ2-1	TGTGCCAGCAGTTACTCGGGACCTCAGGTCTGGGATGAGCAGTTCTTC	CASSYSGPQVWDEQFF
-	-	TRBV6-5	TRBJ2-7	TGTGCCAGCAGTTACCGTCAAGGCTACGAGCAGTACTTC	CASSYRQGYEQYF
TRBD1	-	TRBV18	TRBJ1-4	TGTGCCAGCTCAGAAAACTCAAGGGGGCTGAATGAAAAACTGTTTTTT	CASSENSRGLNEKLFF
-	-	TRBV10-3	TRBJ2-3	TGTGCCATCAGTGCAAACGACAATCGACATACGCAGTATTTT	CAISANDNRHTQYF
TRBD2	-	TRBV30	TRBJ2-1	TGTGCCTGGACTAGCGGGGGTTTGTTATGGAATGAGCAGTTCTTC	CAWTSGGLLWNEQFF
TRBD2	-	TRBV9	TRBJ2-7	TGTGCCAGCAGCGCTCCGGGACTAGCGGACTACGAGCAGTACTTC	CASSAPGLADYEQYF
TRBD1	-	TRBV25-1	TRBJ2-6	TGTGCCAGCAGTAATTCCGACAGGGGGCTGTCTGGGGCCAACGTCCTGACTTTC	CASSNSDRGLSGANVLTF
-	-	TRBV13	TRBJ1-1	TGTGCCAGCAGCTTAGGAGTGGGGGGCGGGAGGAACACTGAAGCTTTCTTT	CASSLGVGGGRNTEAFF
-	once	TRBV7-9	TRBJ1-1	TGTGCCAGCAGTCCGCTCCCCCGGACAATGAACACTGAAGCTTTCTTT	CASSPLPRTMNTEAFF
-	-	TRBV19	TRBJ2-3	TGTGCCAGTAGTATTTGGGCTAACAGCCCAGATACGCAGTATTTT	CASSIWANSPDTQYF
-	once	TRBV5-8	TRBJ2-7	TGTGCCAGCAACCGTCCGGGGGTCCACGAGCAGTACTTC	CASNRPGVHEQYF
-	-	TRBV7-9	TRBJ1-3	TGTGCCAGCAGCTTGGGGACGGGAAACACCATATATTTT	CASSLGTGNTIYF
-	-	TRBV7-2	TRBJ2-7	TGTGCCAGCAGCCTCCTGGTTGTCCACGAGCAGTACTTC	CASSLLVVHEQYF
TRBD2	-	TRBV2	TRBJ2-3	TGTGCCAGTCGGGGCGGGAGTAGAACAGATACGCAGTATTTT	CASRGGSRTDTQYF
-	-	TRBV6-5	TRBJ2-1	TGTGCCAGCAGTTACTCGGGCGGGATAGTAAATGAGCAGTTCTTC	CASSYSGGIVNEQFF
-	-	TRBV11-2	TRBJ2-7	TGTGCCAGCAGCTTAGAGCCAGGACTCCGTGAATACGAGCAGTACTTC	CASSLEPGLREYEQYF
-	-	TRBV2	TRBJ2-4	TGTGCCAGCAGTGAAAAACTAGCATGGATAGCCAAAAACATTCAGTACTTC	CASSEKLAWIAKNIQYF
TRBD1	once	TRBV9	TRBJ2-7	TGTGCCAGCAGCCTTGGGGGGATCCGAGGACAGGGAGGATACTACGAGCAGTACTTC	CASSLGGIRGQGGYYEQYF